Each of the 14 T cell receptor beta chains below was sequenced from the same sample in a study of blood T cells in healthy people across ages. Combining a sample-barcoded 5' primer with a J-beta primer mix, a second PCR ran for 7 to 11 cycles. From the 5' RACE reads, TCRdb called clonotypes with MiXCR, one entry per CDR3 protein. The sample contains 980,000 or so distinct CDR3 sequences, around 48% of which appear only once. The sequenced sample consisted of blood. Receptors originate from a man younger than 45 in good health.

This clonotype was picked up a small number of times. This sequence joins TRBV29-1 and TRBJ2-5, with 7 bases lining up with TRBD1. Germline V gives CDR1 SQVTM, CDR2 ANQGSEA. J was trimmed by 2 bases and V by 4 bases; bases with no gene match: 10. The CDR3 has 15 amino acids. This CDR3 is CSVGNTGAPQETQYF. CDR3 nucleotide sequence: TGCAGCGTTGGTAACACAGGGGCTCCACAAGAGACCCAGTACTTC. Together with reference TRBV29-1 and TRBJ2-5, the CDR3 gives the full variable domain: SAVISQKPSRDICQRGTSLTIQCQVDSQVTMMFWYRQQPGQSLTLIATANQGSEATYESGFVIDKFPISRPNLTFSTLTVSNMSPEDSSIYLCSVGNTGAPQETQYFGPGTRLLVL.

This clonotype was observed a handful of times. The rearrangement uses TRBV20-1 and TRBJ2-3, with a weak D call TRBD2 (5 bases). CDR1 DFQATT and CDR2 SNEGSKA come from the germline V gene (reference sequence). Between the trimmed V and J ends, which lost 4 bases and 5 bases, there was a span of 13 bases. This CDR3 is 13 amino acids long. DNA of the CDR3: TGCAGTGCTAAGGGCAAGAGGGAAGATACGCAGTATTTT. This translates into CSAKGKREDTQYF.

This clonotype was seen ten or more times. For the CDR3, the DNA is TGTGCCAGCAGTTACTCTACCGGGACAGGGCCGGATGAAAAACTGTTTTTT. This translates into CASSYSTGTGPDEKLFF. The rearrangement uses TRBV6-6 and TRBJ1-4, with TRBD1 matching over 9 bases. CDR1 and CDR2 (germline): MNHNY, SVGAGI (reference sequence). The ends lost 0 bases at V and 6 bases at J; junction bases unmatched: 8. The CDR3 has 17 residues.

In DNA, the CDR3 is TGTGCCAGCAGCGAAGAGATATCACTCCCAGATACGCAGTATTTT. Its translation is CASSEEISLPDTQYF. The gene calls are TRBV11-1 and TRBJ2-3; no definite D call. The V and J ends lost 5 bases and 4 bases respectively, with 16 bases between them. CDR3 length equals 15 residues. Germline CDR1 is SGHAT and CDR2 is FQDESV (reference sequence).

The chain combines TRBV12-3 or TRBV12-4 with TRBJ2-4, with TRBD1 matching over 8 bases. The DNA end is more similar to TRBJ2-7, so the J call may be wrong. CDR3 size: 11 residues. The DNA of the CDR3 is TGTGCCAGCACCGACAGGGGCGAGCAGTACTTC. This gives the protein CASTDRGEQYF.

The chain links TRBV12-5 to TRBJ1-1; D not certain. Trimming pared 4 bases from V and 0 bases from J, leaving 18 bases between. Germline V lookup: CDR1 LGHNT, CDR2 FRNRAP. CDR3 length: 17 amino acids. DNA of the CDR3: TGTGCTAGTGGTTCCCCCGAGGGCAGCAGCATGAACACTGAAGCTTTCTTT. Its translation: CASGSPEGSSMNTEAFF.

The V gene is TRBV2, the J gene TRBJ1-2; D is unclear. Per germline, CDR1 SNHLY and CDR2 FYNNEI. V was cut by 2 bases and J by 1 base, with 5 bases left in between. This CDR3 is built from 13 residues. The CDR3 nucleotides are TGTGCCAGCAGTGAACAAATTAACTATGGCTACACCTTC. Translated: CASSEQINYGYTF.

This clonotype was counted between two and nine times. The chain links TRBV7-9 to TRBJ2-3, with TRBD2 matching 7 bases. The V and J ends lost 7 bases and 2 bases, in that order; junction bases with no gene match: 3. The CDR3 covers 13 residues. Germline V CDR1 and CDR2: SEHNR, FQNEAQ (reference sequence). The CDR3, as DNA: TGTGCCAGCAACCGACTAGCCACAGATACGCAGTATTTT. It yields the protein CASNRLATDTQYF.

The V gene is TRBV6-2 or TRBV6-3, the J gene TRBJ2-1, with 9 nucleotides matching TRBD2. In germline, CDR1 is MNHEY, CDR2 SVGEGT. CDR3 size: 16 residues. The trim removed 5 bases at V and 5 bases at J, leaving 10 bases unmatched. The CDR3, as DNA: TGTGCCAGCAGTGCCCGGGGGAGCGGGGGGAACAATGAGCAGTTCTTC. Amino acid sequence: CASSARGSGGNNEQFF.

This chain joins TRBV20-1 and TRBJ2-4; possibly TRBD1 for D (5 bases). Germline V gene data show CDR1 as DFQATT and CDR2 as SNEGSKA (reference sequence). V was cut by 5 bases and J by 2 bases, with 16 bases left in between. The CDR3 is 15 amino acids. CDR3 DNA: TGCAGTGCTTCTCCAGCTGACAGACCCAAAAACATTCAGTACTTC. Protein sequence: CSASPADRPKNIQYF.

The V call is TRBV29-1, the J call TRBJ2-3; no clear D gene. V was trimmed by 7 bases and J by 2 bases, leaving 16 bases between them. Germline V gene sequence: CDR1 SQVTM, CDR2 ANQGSEA. CDR3 length: 14 residues. The chain's CDR3 is CSAPLGQDTDTQYF. DNA for the CDR3: TGCAGCGCCCCGCTCGGGCAGGACACAGATACGCAGTATTTT.

This clonotype was detected ten times or more. The gene calls are TRBV29-1 and TRBJ2-7, with D perhaps assigned TRBD1 or TRBD2 (5 bases each). Germline CDR1 reads SQVTM; CDR2 reads ANQGSEA. CDR3 size: 14 residues. The V end lost 3 bases, the J end lost 2 bases, and 14 bases lay between the germline ends. The CDR3 DNA sequence: TGCAGCGTTGATCAAGGGACCTATCCCTACGAGCAGTACTTC. It translates to CSVDQGTYPYEQYF.

The table lists this clonotype with a few counts. V is TRBV2 and J is TRBJ2-7, with 8 bases lining up with TRBD1. The germline V gene encodes CDR1 SNHLY and CDR2 FYNNEI. V was pared by 1 base and J by 4 bases, with 6 bases of the junction left unmatched. There are 15 residues in the CDR3. CDR3 coding DNA: TGTGCCAGCAGTGAAGGGACAGGGCTGGAATACGAGCAGTACTTC. Protein product: CASSEGTGLEYEQYF.

This clonotype was found a few times. This chain links TRBV4-3 with TRBJ1-6; possibly TRBD1 for D (5 bases). Trimming stripped 0 bases from V and 4 bases from J, with 10 bases between. The CDR3 sequence is 16 residues long. In germline, CDR1 is LGHNA, CDR2 YSLEER. CDR3 residues: CASSQDRDGYNSPLHF. DNA for the CDR3: TGCGCCAGCAGCCAAGACAGGGACGGGTATAATTCACCCCTCCACTTT.